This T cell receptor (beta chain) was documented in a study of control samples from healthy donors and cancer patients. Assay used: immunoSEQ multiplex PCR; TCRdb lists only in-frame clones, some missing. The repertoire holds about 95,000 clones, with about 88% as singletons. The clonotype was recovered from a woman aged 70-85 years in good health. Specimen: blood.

DNA for the CDR3: TGCAGCGTTGTGGGTCGAATCCAAGAGACCCAGTACTTC. Translation: CSVVGRIQETQYF. The chain joins TRBV29-1 to TRBJ2-5; no clear D gene. The CDR3 contains 13 residues. Trimming cost V 4 bases and J 1 base, with 10 bases left between them. Germline loops: CDR1 SQVTM, CDR2 ANQGSEA.